This T cell receptor beta chain originates from a study of cytomegalovirus exposure and HLA in healthy donors. In the study overall: Membership in the Caucasian-associated ancestry cluster was found for about 84% of roughly 360 genotyped donors.

Remarks on this clone: Its matching antigen is unknown.

Study conclusions and caveats: Confirmation was obtained in vitro that a few CMV-associated chains are specific for CMV antigens. In a later analysis, at a false discovery rate of 0.05, about 17,000 TCR beta sequences matched HLA alleles.

It was with 60 Vbeta and 13 Jbeta primers that the PCR ran. Assay used: immunoSEQ multiplex PCR; TCRdb lists only in-frame clones, some missing. The sample consists of roughly 180,000 clones, about 81% of them appearing once. V shed 6 bases and J 2 bases; nucleotides not matched to a gene: 9. This CDR3 spans 16 amino acids. Germline CDR1 reads ENHRY; CDR2 reads SYGVKD. The specimen was PBMCs. This sequence joins TRBV10-3 and TRBJ1-2, with 10 bases that match TRBD1. The TCR comes from a man in his forties in good health and CMV-seronegative. The CDR3 region is CAISGGGQGSNYGYTF. As DNA, the CDR3 is TGTGCCATCAGCGGAGGGGGACAGGGGTCAAACTATGGCTACACCTTC.